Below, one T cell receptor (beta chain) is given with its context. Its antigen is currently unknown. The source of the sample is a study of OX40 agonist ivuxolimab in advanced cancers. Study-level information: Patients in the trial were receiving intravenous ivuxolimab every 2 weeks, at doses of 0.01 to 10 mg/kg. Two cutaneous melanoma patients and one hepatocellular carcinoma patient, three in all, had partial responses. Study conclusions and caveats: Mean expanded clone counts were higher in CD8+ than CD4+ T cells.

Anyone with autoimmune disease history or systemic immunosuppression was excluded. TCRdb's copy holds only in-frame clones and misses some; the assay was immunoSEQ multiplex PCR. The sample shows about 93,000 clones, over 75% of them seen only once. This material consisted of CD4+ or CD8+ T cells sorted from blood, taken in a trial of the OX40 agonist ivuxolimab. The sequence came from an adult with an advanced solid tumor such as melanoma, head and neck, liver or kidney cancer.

CDR3 loop: CASSFSAGGSYNEQFF. For the CDR3, the DNA is TGTGCCAGCAGCTTCTCGGCGGGAGGATCCTACAATGAGCAGTTCTTC. The J gene is TRBJ2-1, the V gene TRBV5-4, with 8 bases matching TRBD2. Germline trimming cut 2 bases from V and 1 base from J; bases unmatched to any gene: 5. The CDR3 is 16 amino acids. Germline assignment: CDR1 SGHNT and CDR2 YYREEE (reference sequence). The full variable domain, in which reference TRBV5-4 and TRBJ2-1 provide the parts outside the CDR3, is ETGVTQSPTHLIKTRGQQVTLRCSSQSGHNTVSWYQQALGQGPQFIFQYYREEENGRGNFPPRFSGLQFPNYSSELNVNALELDDSALYLCASSFSAGGSYNEQFFGPGTRLTVL.